The T cell receptor (beta chain) under discussion was sequenced for a study of T cell changes during pregnancy in multiple sclerosis. Measured with immunoSEQ multiplex PCR; TCRdb has only the in-frame clones, and not every one. The sample has about 58,000 clones; roughly 93% are singletons. Germline-derived CDR1 and CDR2 are SGHKS and YYEKEE (reference sequence). V lost 4 bases to trimming and J lost 0 bases; unmatched junction nucleotides: 7. CDR3 length equals 17 residues. The TCR comes from a female donor with multiple sclerosis, enrolled in a pregnancy study. The chain recombines TRBV5-5 with TRBJ2-1; 10 bases fit TRBD1. Sample: CD8+ T cells from peripheral blood mononuclear cells, taken in the second trimester of pregnancy. The CDR3 DNA reads TGTGCCAGCAGCACCGGACAGGGGGTCATCTCCTACAATGAGCAGTTCTTC. Its protein is CASSTGQGVISYNEQFF.